Listed here are 25 T cell receptor beta chains from one sample, sequenced in a study of cytomegalovirus exposure and HLA in healthy donors. 60 Vbeta and 13 Jbeta primers were used in PCR. The protocol was immunoSEQ multiplex PCR, while the TCRdb copy is restricted to in-frame clones and leaves out a portion. The sample consists of some 150,000 clones, around 72% of them appearing once. Sequenced material: PBMCs. These TCRs come from a middle-aged man in good health and CMV-seronegative.

In DNA, the CDR3 is TGCGCCAGCAGCTTGGAACAGGGACCGCCGGGGCCAGATACGCAGTATTTT. Translation gives CASSLEQGPPGPDTQYF. This chain joins TRBV5-1 and TRBJ2-3; a weak D match, TRBD1 (6 bases). V shed 0 bases and J shed 4 bases, with 18 bases lying between them. CDR1 and CDR2 (germline): SGHRS, YFSETQ. There are 17 residues in the CDR3.

On this clone: The sample holds other DNA sequences that translate to the same CDR3. V usage is TRBV7-9 and J usage is TRBJ2-7; D not certain. The CDR3 covers 12 residues. The germline V gene has CDR1 SEHNR and CDR2 FQNEAQ (reference sequence). V lost 1 base and J 4 bases, leaving 5 bases between the germline ends. CDR3 residues: CASSLGSYEQYF. For the CDR3, the DNA is TGTGCCAGCAGCTTAGGCAGTTACGAGCAGTACTTC.

The chain recombines TRBV5-1 with TRBJ1-3; TRBD1 agrees at 8 bases. This CDR3 region has 15 residues. Germline CDR1 is SGHRS and CDR2 is YFSETQ. Trimming removed 4 bases from V and 4 bases from J; junction bases left unmatched: 7. The DNA for the CDR3 is TGCGCCAGCAGCCTGTTCGGGACAGGAGGAAACACCATATATTTT. Encoded protein: CASSLFGTGGNTIYF.

This clone was picked up one time. J is TRBJ1-4 and V is TRBV19; TRBD1 matches at 8 bases. Germline trimming cut 6 bases from V and 1 base from J; bases unmatched to any gene: 1. CDR1 and CDR2 from the germline V gene are LNHDA and SQIVND (reference sequence). The CDR3 runs to 14 residues. CDR3 DNA: TGTGCCAGTAGAGACAGGGGAACTAATGAAAAACTGTTTTTT. It codes for CASRDRGTNEKLFF.

The chain employs TRBV14 and TRBJ1-1, with D perhaps matching TRBD1 (6 bases). Trimming removed 4 bases at V and 4 bases at J, with 10 bases between. This CDR3 has 13 residues. CDR1 is SGHDN and CDR2 is FVKESK in the germline V gene. The CDR3 is CASSRVRGTEAFF. For the CDR3, the DNA is TGTGCCAGCAGCCGGGTCAGGGGCACTGAAGCTTTCTTT.

This clone was picked up a small number of times. The genes are TRBV29-1 and TRBJ1-1; tentatively, D is TRBD1 (5 bases). The V end was cut by 4 bases, the J end by 1 base, with 10 bases between. This CDR3 has 13 amino acids. Germline CDR1 SQVTM, CDR2 ANQGSEA. CDR3 DNA sequence: TGCAGCGTTGCTGACAGACCGAACACTGAAGCTTTCTTT. Translating it yields CSVADRPNTEAFF. The variable domain in full, with the rest retrieved from reference TRBV29-1 and TRBJ1-1, is SAVISQKPSRDICQRGTSLTIQCQVDSQVTMMFWYRQQPGQSLTLIATANQGSEATYESGFVIDKFPISRPNLTFSTLTVSNMSPEDSSIYLCSVADRPNTEAFFGQGTRLTVV.

The rearrangement joins TRBV6-5 to TRBJ1-2, with TRBD1 matching over 7 bases. Trimming took 1 base from V and 1 from J; bases not matched to a gene: 6. The CDR3 spans 16 residues. Germline CDR1 is MNHEY and CDR2 is SVGAGI. In DNA form, the CDR3 reads TGTGCCAGCAGTTACTACGGGACAGCCTTTAACTATGGCTACACCTTC. This translates into CASSYYGTAFNYGYTF.

CDR3 in DNA: TGTGCCAGCAGTTACTCGTCAGGGTATCCTAACTATGGCTACACCTTC. It specifies CASSYSSGYPNYGYTF. This chain links TRBV6-5 with TRBJ1-2, with a possible D match to TRBD1 (5 bases). The germline V gene encodes CDR1 MNHEY and CDR2 SVGAGI. The CDR3 contains 16 residues. Trimming shortened V by 0 bases and J by 0 bases, and 11 bases separated the two germline ends.

As for this clone: An end of the junction differs from the germline gene, which may be a read error. This chain joins TRBV15 and TRBJ1-2; TRBD1 matches 9 bases. The germline gives CDR1 LNHNV, CDR2 YYDKDF (reference sequence). The CDR3 has 14 residues. CDR3 in DNA: TGTGCCACCAGCAAACAGGGGGCGGACTATGGCTACCCCTTC. Translated: CATSKQGADYGYPF.

CDR3 bases: TGCGCCAGCAGCCAAACAGGGGGTTTCTCTGGAAACACCATATATTTT. Amino acids: CASSQTGGFSGNTIYF. This chain connects TRBV4-1 to TRBJ1-3; 8 bases agree with TRBD1. CDR1 and CDR2 from the germline V gene are MGHRA and YSYEKL. This CDR3 has 16 amino acids. V lost 2 bases and J lost 0; bases outside the gene matches: 3.

With regard to this clone: At one of its ends the junction is not consistent with the germline gene, which may arise from a read error. This chain joins TRBV10-3 and TRBJ2-3, with D uncertain. The CDR3 spans 15 residues. Per germline, CDR1 ENHRY and CDR2 SYGVKD. The CDR3 coding sequence is TGTGCCAGCAGTTCCGGCACACTATACACAGATACGCAGTATTTT. Amino acids: CASSSGTLYTDTQYF.

V is TRBV19 and J is TRBJ2-3; 11 bases are shared with TRBD1. Germline V lookup: CDR1 LNHDA, CDR2 SQIVND (reference sequence). V shed 5 bases, J shed 4 bases, and the junction held 2 bases outside the gene matches. This CDR3 spans 14 amino acids. The CDR3 DNA sequence: TGTGCCAGTAGTCCGGGACAGGGGGCAGATACGCAGTATTTT. Protein product: CASSPGQGADTQYF.

The chain combines TRBV7-6 with TRBJ2-7; 7 bases agree with TRBD2. With 6 bases clipped from V and 5 bases from J, the junction kept 7 bases outside the gene matches. CDR3 length equals 13 residues. Germline V gene sequence: CDR1 SGHVS, CDR2 FNYEAQ. CDR3 sequence reads: CASRLTSAHEQYF. CDR3 in DNA: TGTGCCAGCAGACTCACTAGCGCTCACGAGCAGTACTTC.

The rearrangement links TRBV29-1 to TRBJ2-7, with TRBD1 matching 9 bases. CDR1 and CDR2 from the germline V gene are SQVTM and ANQGSEA. This CDR3 is 13 amino acids long. Trimming cost V 7 bases and J 3 bases; bases outside gene matches: 7. This chain's CDR3 is CSAAPGQGYEQYF. The CDR3 DNA sequence: TGCAGCGCCGCCCCGGGACAGGGCTACGAGCAGTACTTC.

The chain is built from TRBV4-3 and TRBJ1-2, with D possibly being TRBD1 (6 bases). CDR1 and CDR2 from the germline V gene are LGHNA and YSLEER. V was cut by 4 bases and J by 0 bases, with 12 bases left in between. The CDR3 length is 15 residues. The CDR3 spells CASSPQGLANYGYTF. DNA for the CDR3: TGCGCCAGCAGCCCCCAGGGGCTAGCTAACTATGGCTACACCTTC.

J is TRBJ2-4 and V is TRBV9; D may be TRBD2 (7 bases). V was pared by 3 bases and J by 6 bases, with 13 bases between. Germline V lookup: CDR1 SGDLS, CDR2 YYNGEE. CDR3 length: 14 amino acids. CDR3 region: CASSARGGPNIQYF. In DNA, the CDR3 is TGTGCCAGCAGCGCAAGGGGGGGACCAAACATTCAGTACTTC.

The gene calls are TRBV5-4 and TRBJ2-6; the D gene is possibly TRBD2 (6 bases). This CDR3 is built from 14 residues. The ends were cut back, 7 bases at V and 0 bases at J, with 8 bases in the middle. Germline V gene data show CDR1 as SGHNT and CDR2 as YYREEE (reference sequence). In DNA form, the CDR3 reads TGTGCCAGCTACGGGAGCTCTGGGGCCAACGTCCTGACTTTC. Translating it yields CASYGSSGANVLTF.

In its sample, this clone was seen a few times. The rearrangement joins TRBV2 to TRBJ2-3, with TRBD2 matching over 7 bases. The V segment lost 6 bases and the J segment 2 bases; nucleotides outside the gene matches: 14. CDR3 length: 17 residues. In germline, CDR1 is SNHLY, CDR2 FYNNEI. CDR3 DNA: TGTGCCAGCAGAGGACTAGGGGAGTACGGCTACACAGATACGCAGTATTTT. It translates to CASRGLGEYGYTDTQYF.

The chain joins TRBV23-1 to TRBJ2-2; D gene uncertain. TRBV23-1 is marked as an open reading frame, function uncertain. CDR3 length equals 13 residues. V gave up 9 bases and J gave up 4 bases, with 12 bases separating them. The chain's CDR3 is CARVSPLTGELFF. CDR3 DNA: TGCGCCAGGGTTAGCCCCCTCACCGGGGAGCTGTTTTTT.

This sequence joins TRBV2 and TRBJ2-5; D is perhaps TRBD1 (6 bases). The CDR3 length is 13 residues. CDR1 SNHLY and CDR2 FYNNEI come from the germline V gene. V gave up 8 bases and J gave up 5 bases, with 15 bases separating them. CDR3 protein: CASGGKGWETQYF. The CDR3 DNA is TGTGCCAGCGGGGGCAAGGGGTGGGAGACCCAGTACTTC.

This rearrangement joins TRBV2 to TRBJ1-6; D gene ambiguous. V lost 0 bases to trimming and J lost 15 bases, with 12 bases between them. CDR1 SNHLY and CDR2 FYNNEI come from the germline V gene. The CDR3 covers 13 residues. CDR3: CASSEAIWARLHF. The CDR3 nucleotides are TGTGCCAGCAGTGAAGCGATTTGGGCTCGCCTCCACTTT.

This chain links TRBV20-1 with TRBJ2-5; D gene unclear. V was cut by 5 bases and J by 3 bases, with 7 bases left in between. This CDR3 region has 11 residues. Germline V gene sequence: CDR1 DFQATT, CDR2 SNEGSKA (reference sequence). The CDR3 sequence: CSARQKETQYF. Here the CDR3 DNA reads TGCAGTGCTCGCCAGAAAGAGACCCAGTACTTC.

This chain links TRBV7-8 with TRBJ1-6; TRBD1 agrees at 9 bases. Germline assignment: CDR1 SGHVS and CDR2 FQNEAQ. There are 14 residues in the CDR3. V was pared by 5 bases and J by 6 bases, with 2 bases of the junction left unmatched. CDR3 residues: CASSRTGVNSPLHF. The CDR3 coding sequence is TGTGCCAGCAGCCGGACAGGGGTTAATTCACCCCTCCACTTT.

The chain combines TRBV5-1 with TRBJ1-5; 11 bases agree with TRBD1. The J segment lost 11 bases and the V segment lost 4 bases, leaving 8 bases of the junction unmatched. The CDR3 has 14 amino acids. Germline loops: CDR1 SGHRS, CDR2 YFSETQ. For the CDR3, the DNA is TGCGCCAGCAGCGACGGGACAGGGGGACGAGCCCAGCATTTT. Its translation: CASSDGTGGRAQHF.

This clone counts as medium-sized. This chain connects TRBV25-1 to TRBJ2-5; 8 bases match TRBD2. This CDR3 is built from 15 residues. Trimming at V came to 4 bases and at J to 0 bases, leaving 4 bases not matched to a gene. Per germline, CDR1 MGHDK and CDR2 SYGVNS. The CDR3 spells CASSVERGYQETQYF. As DNA, the CDR3 is TGTGCCAGCAGTGTAGAGCGGGGGTACCAAGAGACCCAGTACTTC.